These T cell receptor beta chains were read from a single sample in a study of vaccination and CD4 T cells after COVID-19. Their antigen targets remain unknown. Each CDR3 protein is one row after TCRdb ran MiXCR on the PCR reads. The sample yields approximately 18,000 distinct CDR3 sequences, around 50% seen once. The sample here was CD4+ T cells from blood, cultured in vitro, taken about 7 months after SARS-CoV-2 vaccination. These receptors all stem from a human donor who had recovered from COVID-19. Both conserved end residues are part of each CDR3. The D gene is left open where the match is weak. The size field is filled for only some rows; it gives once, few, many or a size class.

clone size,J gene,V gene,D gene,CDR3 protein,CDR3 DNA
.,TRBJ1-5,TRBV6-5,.,CASSYTGHLNQPQHF,TGTGCCAGCAGTTACACGGGACATTTAAATCAGCCCCAGCATTTT
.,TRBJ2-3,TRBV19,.,CASSRRGPTDTQYF,TGTGCCAGTAGTCGGAGGGGGCCCACAGATACGCAGTATTTT
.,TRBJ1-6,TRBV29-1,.,CSVWDGAHSPLHF,TGCAGCGTTTGGGACGGCGCTCATTCACCCCTCCACTTT
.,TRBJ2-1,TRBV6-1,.,CASRIALAYNEQFF,TGTGCCAGCAGAATAGCTCTGGCTTACAATGAGCAGTTCTTC
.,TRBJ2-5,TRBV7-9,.,CASSSLARETQYF,TGTGCCAGCAGCTCGCTCGCCAGGGAGACCCAGTACTTC
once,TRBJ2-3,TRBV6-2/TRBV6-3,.,CASSAVRGKDTQYF,TGTGCCAGCAGCGCCGTCAGGGGAAAAGATACGCAGTATTTT
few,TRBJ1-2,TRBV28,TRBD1,CASSLLGQGYGYTF,TGTGCCAGCAGTTTACTGGGACAGGGCTATGGCTACACCTTC
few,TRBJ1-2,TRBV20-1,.,CSARGPYGYTF,TGCAGTGCTAGGGGTCCCTATGGCTACACCTTC
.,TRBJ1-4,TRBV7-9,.,CASSPERGRKTNEKLFF,TGTGCCAGCAGCCCAGAGCGGGGGCGGAAAACTAATGAAAAACTGTTTTTT
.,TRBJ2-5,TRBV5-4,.,CASSPGRGETQYF,TGTGCCAGCAGCCCGGGACGGGGAGAGACCCAGTACTTC
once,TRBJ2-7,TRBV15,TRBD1,CATSRTTLRDRTYEQYF,TGTGCCACCAGCCGGACCACTTTACGGGACAGGACCTACGAGCAGTACTTC
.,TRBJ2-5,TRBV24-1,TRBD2,CATSGGTSAYQETQYF,TGTGCCACCAGTGGTGGTACTAGCGCCTACCAAGAGACCCAGTACTTC
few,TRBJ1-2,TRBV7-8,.,CASSAIPTVNYGYTF,TGTGCCAGCAGTGCAATCCCGACAGTAAACTATGGCTACACCTTC
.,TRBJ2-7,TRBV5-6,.,CASSGGPIQGAYEQYF,TGTGCCAGCAGCGGGGGACCCATTCAAGGGGCCTACGAGCAGTACTTC
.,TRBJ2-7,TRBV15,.,CATSRDQGPYEQYF,TGTGCCACCAGCAGAGATCAGGGTCCCTACGAGCAGTACTTC
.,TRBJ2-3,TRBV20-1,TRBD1,CSVRQGSIDTQYF,TGCAGTGTTAGACAGGGGAGTATAGATACGCAGTATTTT
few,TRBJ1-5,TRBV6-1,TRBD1,CASSTGTALYQPQHF,TGTGCCAGCAGTACCGGGACAGCTCTTTATCAGCCCCAGCATTTT
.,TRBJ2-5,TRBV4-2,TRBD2,CASSQERGGQETQYF,TGTGCCAGCAGCCAAGAGCGGGGGGGCCAAGAGACCCAGTACTTC
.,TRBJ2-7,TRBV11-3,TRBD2,CASSRIAGGYEQYF,TGTGCCAGCAGCCGGATAGCGGGAGGGTACGAGCAGTACTTC
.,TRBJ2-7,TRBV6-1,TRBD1,CASRRQGATYEQYF,TGTGCCAGCAGGAGACAGGGGGCAACTTACGAGCAGTACTTC
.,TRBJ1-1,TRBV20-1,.,CSASPVVATEAFF,TGCAGTGCTAGCCCGGTTGTGGCCACTGAAGCTTTCTTT
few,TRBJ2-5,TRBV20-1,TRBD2,CSAGRSGSPDQQYF,TGCAGTGCGGGGCGTAGCGGGAGTCCTGATCAGCAGTACTTC
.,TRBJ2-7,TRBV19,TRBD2,CASSISGVSYEQYF,TGTGCCAGTAGTATTAGCGGGGTAAGCTACGAGCAGTACTTC
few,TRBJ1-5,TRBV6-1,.,CASSPPGGGSNQPQHF,TGTGCCAGCAGTCCCCCGGGGGGAGGTAGCAATCAGCCCCAGCATTTT
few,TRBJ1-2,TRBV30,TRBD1,CAWIGQGNYGYTF,TGTGCCTGGATAGGACAGGGGAACTATGGCTACACCTTC
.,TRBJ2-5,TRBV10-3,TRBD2,CAISPRSLGTSGRAVETQYF,TGTGCCATCAGCCCCCGTTCCCTCGGGACTAGCGGGAGGGCAGTAGAGACCCAGTACTTC
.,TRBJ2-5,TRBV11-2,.,CASSLEVGWGTQYF,TGTGCCAGCAGCTTAGAGGTGGGCTGGGGGACCCAGTACTTC
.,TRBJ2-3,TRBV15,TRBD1,CATSRDHRSNGTGSTDTQYF,TGTGCCACCAGCAGAGATCACCGTTCGAACGGGACAGGGAGCACAGATACGCAGTATTTT
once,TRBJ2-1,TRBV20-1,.,CSASFRVNEQFF,TGCAGTGCTTCGTTCCGCGTCAATGAGCAGTTCTTC
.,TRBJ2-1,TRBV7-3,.,CASSPHRAYNEQFF,TGTGCCAGCAGCCCACACAGGGCCTACAATGAGCAGTTCTTC
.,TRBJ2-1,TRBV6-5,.,CASSSGVGNEQFF,TGTGCCAGCAGTTCAGGGGTCGGCAATGAGCAGTTCTTC
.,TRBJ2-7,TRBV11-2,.,CASSLPGANEQYF,TGTGCCAGCAGCTTACCAGGGGCGAACGAGCAGTACTTC